These 28 T cell receptor beta chains came from one sample sequenced in a study of T cells after yellow fever vaccination. TCRdb reanalysed the 5' RACE reads using MiXCR and keeps one entry per CDR3 protein. The profile covers a few hundred thousand distinct CDR3 sequences, with about 17% appearing a single time and 15% to 20% taken by the ten largest. The sample consisted of PBMCs, taken less than 6 days after the first yellow fever vaccination. The receptors shown here come from a man between 18 and 29 years old who received the YFV17D yellow fever vaccine.

The chain has TRBV7-9 and TRBJ2-1; D is perhaps TRBD2 (6 bases). V was clipped by 2 bases and J by 5 bases, with 13 bases between them. This CDR3 is 15 amino acids long. Germline CDR1 and CDR2: SEHNR and FQNEAQ (reference sequence). CDR3: CASSLRGSGDNEQFF. CDR3 nucleotides: TGTGCCAGCAGCTTACGGGGGTCGGGTGACAATGAGCAGTTCTTC. Combining the CDR3 with reference TRBV7-9 and TRBJ2-1 gives the whole variable domain DTGVSQNPRHKITKRGQNVTFRCDPISEHNRLYWYRQTLGQGPEFLTYFQNEAQLEKSRLLSDRFSAERPKGSFSTLEIQRTEQGDSAMYLCASSLRGSGDNEQFFGPGTRLTVL.

This clonotype has just a few counts. V usage is TRBV3-1 and J usage is TRBJ2-1, with TRBD2 matching 8 bases. This CDR3 is built from 15 residues. CDR1 LGHDT and CDR2 YNNKEL come from the germline V gene (reference sequence). Trimming at V came to 3 bases and at J to 7 bases, leaving 8 bases not matched to a gene. The CDR3 DNA is TGTGCCAGCAGCCAGGACAGCGGGGGCTGGAATGAGCAGTTCTTC. It encodes CASSQDSGGWNEQFF.

The chain is built from TRBV30 and TRBJ1-6; perhaps TRBD1 as D (6 bases). The CDR3 has 14 residues. V was trimmed by 6 bases and J by 10 bases, leaving 19 bases between them. Germline V CDR1 and CDR2: GTSNPN, SVGIG (reference sequence). The CDR3 coding sequence is TGTGCCTGTCAAGACGGCGGGGGGCAATCACCCCTCCACTTT. Its translation is CACQDGGGQSPLHF. Combining the CDR3 with reference TRBV30 and TRBJ1-6 gives the whole variable domain SQTIHQWPATLVQPVGSPLSLECTVEGTSNPNLYWYRQAAGRGLQLLFYSVGIGQISSEVPQNLSASRPQDRQFILSSKKLLLSDSGFYLCACQDGGGQSPLHFGNGTRLTVT.

This clonotype has more than one count but fewer than ten. This rearrangement joins TRBV20-1 to TRBJ1-4, with 7 bases aligning to TRBD1. CDR3 size: 14 residues. Germline values: CDR1 DFQATT, CDR2 SNEGSKA (reference sequence). V shed 6 bases and J 3 bases; nucleotides not matched to a gene: 7. This CDR3 reads CSAPGGQSNEKLFF. CDR3 sequence (DNA): TGCAGTGCGCCCGGGGGACAGTCTAATGAAAAACTGTTTTTT.

This clonotype was picked up a small number of times. The chain recombines TRBV15 with TRBJ1-6; D gene ambiguous. CDR3 length: 16 amino acids. Germline values: CDR1 LNHNV, CDR2 YYDKDF (reference sequence). V lost 8 bases to trimming and J lost 0 bases, with 14 bases between them. In nucleotides, the CDR3 is TGTGCCACCCTTAGGACGGTGAGCTCCTATAATTCACCCCTCCACTTT. Residues: CATLRTVSSYNSPLHF.

The gene calls are TRBV7-9 and TRBJ2-5; TRBD1 agrees at 8 bases. There are 14 residues in the CDR3. With 6 bases clipped from V and 7 bases from J, the junction kept 10 bases outside the gene matches. The germline V gene has CDR1 SEHNR and CDR2 FQNEAQ (reference sequence). The DNA of the CDR3 is TGTGCCAGCAGGTTACTGACAGGGGTTGTGACCCAGTACTTC. Residues: CASRLLTGVVTQYF. The whole variable domain, filled in from reference TRBV7-9 and TRBJ2-5, reads DTGVSQNPRHKITKRGQNVTFRCDPISEHNRLYWYRQTLGQGPEFLTYFQNEAQLEKSRLLSDRFSAERPKGSFSTLEIQRTEQGDSAMYLCASRLLTGVVTQYFGPGTRLLVL.

The rearrangement joins TRBV18 to TRBJ1-1; D may be TRBD1 (6 bases). The length of the CDR3 is 15 residues. Germline V CDR1 and CDR2: KGHSH, LQKENI. V lost 5 bases to trimming and J lost 6 bases, with 19 bases between them. CDR3 nucleotides: TGTGCCAGCTCATGGAGGGGGGCGCGCGGTCCTGAAGCTTTCTTT. Translated: CASSWRGARGPEAFF.

In this sample, this clonotype turned up many times. The chain couples TRBV4-3 to TRBJ1-1; D remains unclear. The V gene's germline CDR1 is LGHNA and CDR2 YSLEER. Trimming removed 0 bases at V and 2 bases at J, with 4 bases between. This CDR3 spans 13 amino acids. The CDR3 region has the DNA TGCGCCAGCAGCCAAGAACCAAACACTGAAGCTTTCTTT. Translation gives CASSQEPNTEAFF.

This clonotype was seen ten or more times. The rearrangement uses TRBV6-1 and TRBJ2-7, with a possible D match to TRBD1 (6 bases). This CDR3 comprises 13 residues. The germline V gene has CDR1 MNHNS and CDR2 SASEGT. The V gene lost 8 bases and the J gene lost 1 base, with 12 bases spanning the gap. CDR3 loop: CASRRTASYEQYV. CDR3 DNA: TGTGCCAGCCGACGGACAGCTTCCTACGAGCAGTACGTC.

This clonotype was counted at least ten times. The chain combines TRBV5-1 with TRBJ2-5; unclear D gene. The CDR3 has 13 residues. Germline CDR1 is SGHRS and CDR2 is YFSETQ. V was pared by 6 bases and J by 2 bases, with 11 bases between. CDR3 protein: CASTLGEQETQYF. The CDR3 region has the DNA TGCGCCAGCACTCTAGGCGAGCAAGAGACCCAGTACTTC.

The DNA for the CDR3 is TGTGCCAGCAGCTTAGGGAACAAAGAGACCCAGTACTTC. Translated: CASSLGNKETQYF. The chain combines TRBV7-2 with TRBJ2-5; no definite D call. The CDR3 extends over 13 amino acids. CDR1 is SGHTA, CDR2 FQGNSA, per germline. Trimming left V 1 base short and J 3 bases short, with 6 bases between.

The chain carries TRBV27 and TRBJ1-1; D perhaps matches TRBD1 (6 bases). Germline V gene sequence: CDR1 MNHEY, CDR2 SMNVEV (reference sequence). V was cut by 6 bases and J by 1 base, with 18 bases left in between. The CDR3 extends over 16 amino acids. The CDR3 region has the DNA TGTGCCAGCAGCAAAAACAGGGATATCGGGAACACTGAAGCTTTCTTT. This codes for CASSKNRDIGNTEAFF.

This chain joins TRBV6-5 and TRBJ2-7; D remains unclear. Germline V CDR1 and CDR2: MNHEY, SVGAGI. The CDR3 runs to 12 residues. V was pared by 6 bases and J by 7 bases, with 13 bases between. Written as DNA, the CDR3 is TGTGCCAGCAGCTCCAACAGAAGGGAGCAGTACTTC. It is translated as CASSSNRREQYF.

The V call is TRBV24-1, the J call TRBJ1-2; D call uncertain. Germline values: CDR1 KGHDR, CDR2 SFDVKD. The CDR3 runs to 12 residues. The V end lost 9 bases, the J end lost 4 bases, and 11 bases lay between the germline ends. The CDR3 loop reads CATEDPFYGYTF. In DNA, the CDR3 is TGTGCCACCGAGGACCCTTTCTATGGCTACACCTTC.

This clonotype was counted a few times. The chain employs TRBV6-2 or TRBV6-3 and TRBJ2-2, with a weak D call TRBD2 (5 bases). This CDR3 spans 17 amino acids. Germline V CDR1 and CDR2: MNHEY, SVGEGT. V was shortened by 6 bases and J by 4 bases, with 21 bases between the two germline ends. The CDR3 nucleotides read TGTGCCAGCAGCTTCAGGACTTCCACGCCGGGCACCGGGGAGCTGTTTTTT. Translating it yields CASSFRTSTPGTGELFF.

V usage is TRBV3-1 and J usage is TRBJ2-1; 12 bases line up with TRBD2. The CDR3 spans 15 residues. V lost 4 bases to trimming and J lost 11 bases; unmatched junction nucleotides: 9. From germline, CDR1 is LGHDT and CDR2 YNNKEL (reference sequence). The CDR3 DNA follows: TGTGCCAGCAGCCCTTTGACTAGCGGGGGCGTCAAGCAGTTCTTC. Translation: CASSPLTSGGVKQFF.

In this sample, this clonotype turned up a few times. The chain joins TRBV4-2 to TRBJ2-7; 8 nucleotides line up with TRBD1. This CDR3 spans 15 amino acids. Germline CDR1 LGHNA, CDR2 YNFKEQ. V dropped 0 bases and J dropped 6; count of bases not matched to a gene: 7. CDR3 residues: CASSQDPGQVLEQYF. The CDR3 DNA reads TGTGCCAGCAGCCAAGATCCGGGACAGGTCCTCGAGCAGTACTTC.

This clonotype was seen a handful of times. The chain recombines TRBV24-1 with TRBJ2-1; D possibly uses TRBD1 or TRBD2 (5 bases each). CDR1 is KGHDR and CDR2 is SFDVKD in the germline V gene. This CDR3 has 15 residues. Trimming removed 3 bases at V and 8 bases at J, with 16 bases between. The CDR3 here is CATSDRSWQGDEQFF. Here the CDR3 DNA reads TGTGCCACCAGTGATAGGTCATGGCAGGGAGATGAGCAGTTCTTC.

The rearrangement uses TRBV5-1 and TRBJ2-3, with D possibly TRBD2 on 5 matching bases. Germline CDR1 and CDR2: SGHRS and YFSETQ. V dropped 1 base and J dropped 1 base, with 10 bases sitting between them. The CDR3 is made up of 15 amino acids. Here the CDR3 reads CASSLFHGGTDTQYF. The CDR3 DNA sequence: TGCGCCAGCAGCTTGTTCCACGGGGGCACAGATACGCAGTATTTT. Drawing the rest from reference TRBV5-1 and TRBJ2-3, the complete variable domain is KAGVTQTPRYLIKTRGQQVTLSCSPISGHRSVSWYQQTPGQGLQFLFEYFSETQRNKGNFPGRFSGRQFSNSRSEMNVSTLELGDSALYLCASSLFHGGTDTQYFGPGTRLTVL.

This clonotype was recorded a few times. This chain joins TRBV6-2 or TRBV6-3 and TRBJ1-5, with 7 bases identical to TRBD1. Germline V gene sequence: CDR1 MNHEY, CDR2 SVGEGT. The CDR3 runs to 16 residues. J was trimmed by 3 bases and V by 5 bases; bases with no gene match: 10. The CDR3 region is CASSKRQGFNNQPQHF. The CDR3 DNA sequence: TGTGCCAGCAGTAAACGACAGGGCTTTAACAATCAGCCCCAGCATTTT.

This clonotype was seen a few times. The chain recombines TRBV18 with TRBJ2-7; D perhaps matches TRBD2 (6 bases). The CDR3 is 13 residues long. V was pared by 4 bases and J by 3 bases, with 10 bases between. Germline V gene data show CDR1 as KGHSH and CDR2 as LQKENI. CDR3: CASSLPGDYEQYF. Here the CDR3 DNA reads TGTGCCAGCTCACTCCCGGGAGACTACGAGCAGTACTTC.

This clonotype was detected only a few times. The chain is built from TRBV6-2 or TRBV6-3 and TRBJ1-3; D gene unclear. The CDR3 loop spans 18 amino acids. Trimming took off 0 bases at V and 2 bases at J, with 17 bases between the two ends. Germline V lookup: CDR1 MNHEY, CDR2 SVGEGT. CDR3 sequence reads: CASSYSIGIWQTGNTIYF. The DNA for the CDR3 is TGTGCCAGCAGTTACTCCATCGGGATATGGCAGACTGGAAACACCATATATTTT.

The CDR3 is CVTSRDKRTSGYYEQYV. CDR3 coding DNA: TGTGTTACCAGCAGAGACAAAAGGACTAGCGGTTACTACGAGCAGTACGTC. The chain uses TRBV15 and TRBJ2-7; 10 nucleotides match TRBD2. Germline V lookup: CDR1 LNHNV, CDR2 YYDKDF (reference sequence). The CDR3 length is 17 residues.

This clonotype has only a few counts. CDR3 in amino acids: CASSPGGGTPYGYTF. CDR3 coding DNA: TGTGCCAGCAGCCCAGGGGGCGGGACACCCTATGGCTACACCTTC. The chain recombines TRBV7-6 with TRBJ1-2; 8 bases agree with TRBD1. The CDR3 extends over 15 amino acids. Trimming took 5 bases from V and 4 from J; bases not matched to a gene: 9. Germline loops: CDR1 SGHVS, CDR2 FNYEAQ.

The gene calls are TRBV4-2 and TRBJ2-5; 7 bases fit TRBD2. The V gene's germline CDR1 is LGHNA and CDR2 YNFKEQ. Unmatched junction bases numbered 7, after V lost 3 bases and J lost 3 bases. The CDR3 totals 15 residues. CDR3 amino acids: CASSHPSGTKETQYF. CDR3 coding DNA: TGTGCCAGCAGCCACCCTAGCGGAACAAAAGAGACCCAGTACTTC.

The V gene is TRBV6-4, the J gene TRBJ2-1, with 7 positions matching TRBD1. V was clipped by 8 bases and J by 2 bases; unmatched bases: 6. The germline CDR1 and CDR2 sequences are MRHNA and SNTAGT. This CDR3 has 14 amino acids. CDR3 sequence: CASARGPPYNEQFF. In DNA, the CDR3 is TGTGCCAGCGCTAGGGGGCCTCCCTACAATGAGCAGTTCTTC.

This clonotype has just a few counts. The chain couples TRBV3-1 to TRBJ2-1; 7 bases agree with TRBD2. V was clipped by 3 bases and J by 3 bases; unmatched bases: 5. Germline V gives CDR1 LGHDT, CDR2 YNNKEL (reference sequence). The CDR3 totals 15 residues. CDR3 bases: TGTGCCAGCAGCCACCCCGGACTAGTCTACAATGAGCAGTTCTTC. Its translation: CASSHPGLVYNEQFF.

The rearrangement links TRBV21-1 to TRBJ2-7; the D call TRBD2 from the table was never checked on the DNA. TRBV21-1 is a pseudogene segment. The CDR3 totals 16 residues. CDR3: CASSKGEEGDSYEQYV. CDR3 in DNA: TGTGCCAGCAGCAAAGGAGAGGAGGGGGACTCCTACGAGCAGTACGTC.